The source of this T cell receptor (beta chain) is a study of control samples from healthy donors and cancer patients. Germline V gives CDR1 WSHSY, CDR2 SAAADI. The CDR3 spans 13 residues. The ends lost 6 bases at V and 2 bases at J; junction bases unmatched: 0. Sequencing was performed with immunoSEQ multiplex PCR; in TCRdb, only in-frame clones are kept and a portion is missing. The sample includes 130,000 or so clones, about nine tenths of them seen just once. This clone came up once. The clonotype was recovered from a man aged 35-49 years in good health. Input material: blood. The chain carries TRBV10-2 and TRBJ1-3; 8 positions match TRBD1. The CDR3 nucleotides are TGCGCCAGCAGACAGGGGGCTGGAAACACCATATATTTT. Encoded protein: CASRQGAGNTIYF.